This T cell receptor (beta chain) was documented in a study of blood T cell repertoires in COVID-19. Assay used: immunoSEQ multiplex PCR; TCRdb lists only in-frame clones, some missing. This sample carries approximately 200,000 clones, 86% of them seen once, and the ten largest clones take about 8.6%. This clonotype was sampled from a woman in her twenties or thirties who had recovered from COVID-19. Sequencing was carried out using PBMCs or T cells enriched from blood (not recorded which).

CDR3 sequence (DNA): TGTGCCAGCAGCTTAGCGGGCCCTTACGAGCAGTACTTC. This codes for CASSLAGPYEQYF. The gene calls are TRBV7-6 and TRBJ2-7; D unresolved. The germline gives CDR1 SGHVS, CDR2 FNYEAQ. With 0 bases removed from V and 4 bases from J, the gap between germline ends came to 7 bases. CDR3 length: 13 residues. Variable domain in full (rest from reference TRBV7-6 and TRBJ2-7): GAGVSQSPRYKVTKRGQDVALRCDPISGHVSLYWYRQALGQGPEFLTYFNYEAQQDKSGLPNDRFSAERPEGSISTLTIQRTEQRDSAMYRCASSLAGPYEQYFGPGTRLTVT.